This is a list of T cell receptor beta chains from one sample in a study of OX40 agonist ivuxolimab in advanced cancers. Here immunoSEQ multiplex PCR was the method, and the copy in TCRdb shows in-frame clones only, minus some. The sample has roughly 26,000 clones, about four fifths seen once. Sequenced material: CD4+ or CD8+ T cells sorted from blood, taken in a trial of the OX40 agonist ivuxolimab. These receptors all come from an adult with an advanced solid tumor such as melanoma, head and neck, liver or kidney cancer. Each CDR3 is given without its conserved first and last residue. A D gene is named only where the DNA matches it firmly. Clone size is shown for a subset of rows, as once, few, many or a class of expanded clone.

J: TRBJ1-5
D: -
size: few
V: TRBV6-5
CDR3: ASGLGSNQPQH

J: TRBJ2-2
D: -
size: -
V: TRBV2
CDR3: ASSPGGAGELF

J: TRBJ2-7
D: -
size: -
V: TRBV28
CDR3: ASQEGPTRSEQY

J: TRBJ2-1
D: TRBD1
size: once
V: TRBV7-9
CDR3: ASSSDRVVGNEQF

J: TRBJ1-6
D: -
size: once
V: TRBV9
CDR3: ASSVEQGNSPLH

J: TRBJ2-7
D: -
size: -
V: TRBV11-1
CDR3: ASSFGASYEQY

J: TRBJ1-1
D: -
size: -
V: TRBV19
CDR3: ASSIGKNTEAF

J: TRBJ2-5
D: -
size: -
V: TRBV7-9
CDR3: ASSFTLQETQY

J: TRBJ2-3
D: TRBD1
size: -
V: TRBV9
CDR3: ASSIGQGTTDTQY

J: TRBJ1-5
D: -
size: -
V: TRBV27
CDR3: ASSLIQNNQPQH

J: TRBJ2-7
D: -
size: -
V: TRBV6-5
CDR3: ASSLRQFNEQY